These 29 T cell receptor beta chains were sequenced from one sample in a study of blood T cell repertoires in COVID-19 (dated by TCRdb to 2020 to 2021). The library came from the immunoSEQ multiplex PCR assay. Drawn from immuneACCESS, this table holds only the in-frame rearrangements with V and J called that TCRdb kept. Clones are partly lost; checked studies trace under half to an unresolved V gene and leave the rest unexplained. The sample has 250,000 to 300,000 clones on record, roughly nine tenths of them singletons. In total, the top ten clones hold approximately 12% of the sample. The sample consisted of peripheral blood. Receptor source: a woman younger than 45 with COVID-19, enrolled during active disease.

The V gene is TRBV29-1, the J gene TRBJ2-1; D is unclear. V was pared by 3 bases and J by 4 bases, with 4 bases between. Germline CDR1 reads SQVTM; CDR2 reads ANQGSEA. The CDR3 loop spans 11 amino acids. CDR3 sequence: CSVERYNEQFF. CDR3 bases: TGCAGCGTTGAGCGGTACAATGAGCAGTTCTTC.

V usage is TRBV11-2 and J usage is TRBJ2-1, with D perhaps TRBD2 (5 bases). The germline V and J ends were trimmed by 3 bases and 7 bases, with 16 bases remaining between them. The CDR3 loop spans 15 amino acids. Germline CDR1 reads SGHAT; CDR2 reads FQNNGV. The CDR3 reads CASSFRRSPGNEQFF. The CDR3 DNA reads as TGTGCCAGCAGCTTCCGCAGAAGTCCGGGGAATGAGCAGTTCTTC.

This clone is a singleton in its sample. The chain links TRBV5-4 to TRBJ2-5; 13 positions agree with TRBD2. The length of the CDR3 is 18 residues. Germline loops: CDR1 SGHNT, CDR2 YYREEE (reference sequence). The J segment lost 7 bases and the V segment lost 3 bases, leaving 15 bases of the junction unmatched. In DNA, the CDR3 is TGTGCCAGCAGCTCCACTAGCGGGGGGGCCACGGGGCCGACGACCCAGTACTTC. The encoded protein is CASSSTSGGATGPTTQYF.

The chain carries TRBV28 and TRBJ2-7; TRBD1 matches at 7 bases. The CDR3 spans 14 residues. Trimming at V came to 3 bases and at J to 2 bases, leaving 4 bases not matched to a gene. Germline V gene data show CDR1 as MDHEN and CDR2 as SYDVKM. DNA for the CDR3: TGTGCCAGCAGTTTCCCGGGACAGCCCTACGAGCAGTACTTC. It is translated as CASSFPGQPYEQYF.

The V call is TRBV15, the J call TRBJ2-7, with 9 bases identical to TRBD2. Trimming took 1 base from V and 2 from J; bases not matched to a gene: 3. Germline values: CDR1 LNHNV, CDR2 YYDKDF (reference sequence). The CDR3 has 15 amino acids. This CDR3 reads CATSRVGGGAYEQYF. In DNA, the CDR3 is TGTGCCACCAGCAGAGTTGGCGGGGGGGCCTACGAGCAGTACTTC. The whole variable domain, remainder taken from reference TRBV15 and TRBJ2-7, is DAMVIQNPRYQVTQFGKPVTLSCSQTLNHNVMYWYQQKSSQAPKLLFHYYDKDFNNEADTPDNFQSRRPNTSFCFLDIRSPGLGDTAMYLCATSRVGGGAYEQYFGPGTRLTVT.

The chain joins TRBV25-1 to TRBJ1-1, with 7 bases that match TRBD1. Germline values: CDR1 MGHDK, CDR2 SYGVNS. This CDR3 spans 13 amino acids. Losses at the gene ends were 6 bases for V and 10 bases for J; bases not matched to a gene: 11. The chain's CDR3 is CASSENRGRGAFF. CDR3 in DNA: TGTGCCAGCAGCGAAAACAGGGGCAGGGGAGCTTTCTTT.

This chain uses TRBV5-1 with TRBJ1-2; TRBD1 aligns across 7 bases. The CDR3 runs to 14 residues. Unmatched junction bases numbered 6, after V lost 0 bases and J lost 7 bases. CDR1 SGHRS and CDR2 YFSETQ come from the germline V gene. CDR3 DNA sequence: TGCGCCAGCAGCTTGGGGGGGACAGTGCGTGGCTACACCTTC. As protein: CASSLGGTVRGYTF.

V and J are TRBV11-2 and TRBJ2-3; D gene unclear. CDR1 SGHAT and CDR2 FQNNGV come from the germline V gene. V lost 1 base to trimming and J lost 4 bases, with 6 bases between them. The CDR3 loop spans 13 amino acids. The CDR3 DNA reads as TGTGCCAGCAGCTTAGGCGAGCCAGATACGCAGTATTTT. It translates to CASSLGEPDTQYF.

The chain combines TRBV27 with TRBJ1-2, with D perhaps matching TRBD1 (5 bases). Trimming shortened V by 2 bases and J by 7 bases, and 17 bases separated the two germline ends. This CDR3 spans 15 amino acids. Germline loops: CDR1 MNHEY, CDR2 SMNVEV (reference sequence). CDR3 amino acids: CASSLSQGGLSGYTF. The CDR3, as DNA: TGTGCCAGCAGTTTAAGTCAGGGAGGCCTGAGTGGCTACACCTTC.

This sequence joins TRBV4-1 and TRBJ2-7; D ambiguous. Germline V CDR1 and CDR2: MGHRA, YSYEKL. V was cut by 1 base and J by 0 bases, with 13 bases left in between. The CDR3 has 16 residues. The CDR3 is CASSQGPFPSSYEQYF. As DNA, the CDR3 is TGCGCCAGCAGCCAAGGGCCCTTCCCAAGCTCCTACGAGCAGTACTTC.

This clone was counted many times. This chain connects TRBV19 to TRBJ2-4; tentatively, D is TRBD2 (5 bases). Germline assignment: CDR1 LNHDA and CDR2 SQIVND (reference sequence). The ends were cut back, 1 base at V and 2 bases at J, with 12 bases in the middle. The CDR3 loop spans 16 amino acids. CDR3 region: CASSIVGSGTKNIQYF. The DNA of the CDR3 is TGTGCCAGTAGTATAGTGGGGAGCGGAACCAAAAACATTCAGTACTTC.

The chain combines TRBV28 with TRBJ1-5; D is perhaps TRBD1 (6 bases). There are 14 residues in the CDR3. Germline CDR1 reads MDHEN; CDR2 reads SYDVKM. Trimming stripped 8 bases from V and 3 bases from J, with 14 bases between. This chain's CDR3 is CASGGALDNQPQHF. The CDR3 DNA reads TGTGCCAGCGGGGGGGCTTTGGACAATCAGCCCCAGCATTTT.

The chain is built from TRBV5-1 and TRBJ2-1; D is perhaps TRBD2 (5 bases). The CDR3 loop spans 13 amino acids. V was cut by 4 bases and J by 8 bases, with 13 bases left in between. CDR1 and CDR2 (germline): SGHRS, YFSETQ. The CDR3 DNA reads TGCGCCAGCAGCCCCCGGGAAGTAGATGAGCAGTTCTTC. It translates to CASSPREVDEQFF.

In DNA, the CDR3 is TGTGCCAGCAGCCCGGGACAGGGGGCGCGCTACTATGGCTACACCTTC. Translating it yields CASSPGQGARYYGYTF. This chain uses TRBV5-4 with TRBJ1-2; TRBD1 aligns across 12 bases. CDR1 and CDR2 (germline): SGHNT, YYREEE (reference sequence). CDR3 size: 16 residues. The V and J ends lost 4 bases and 3 bases, in that order; junction bases with no gene match: 7. Complete variable domain (other parts from reference TRBV5-4 and TRBJ1-2): ETGVTQSPTHLIKTRGQQVTLRCSSQSGHNTVSWYQQALGQGPQFIFQYYREEENGRGNFPPRFSGLQFPNYSSELNVNALELDDSALYLCASSPGQGARYYGYTFGSGTRLTVV.

Only a few counts were recorded for this clone. The rearrangement joins TRBV5-1 to TRBJ2-2; TRBD2 agrees at 7 bases. The CDR3 spans 14 residues. V dropped 5 bases and J dropped 4; count of bases not matched to a gene: 5. CDR1 and CDR2 from the germline V gene are SGHRS and YFSETQ. This CDR3 reads CASRVAGVTGELFF. CDR3 bases: TGCGCCAGCAGGGTAGCGGGCGTCACCGGGGAGCTGTTTTTT. Together with reference TRBV5-1 and TRBJ2-2, the CDR3 gives the full variable domain: KAGVTQTPRYLIKTRGQQVTLSCSPISGHRSVSWYQQTPGQGLQFLFEYFSETQRNKGNFPGRFSGRQFSNSRSEMNVSTLELGDSALYLCASRVAGVTGELFFGEGSRLTVL.

CDR3 nucleotide sequence: TGTGCCAGCAGGCGCTACGAGCAGTACTTC. Its protein product is CASRRYEQYF. V gene TRBV2 combines with J gene TRBJ2-7; no clear D gene. V dropped 6 bases and J dropped 3 bases, with 3 bases sitting between them. The CDR3 runs to 10 residues. Germline loops: CDR1 SNHLY, CDR2 FYNNEI. Full variable domain (rest looked up from reference TRBV2 and TRBJ2-7): EPEVTQTPSHQVTQMGQEVILRCVPISNHLYFYWYRQILGQKVEFLVSFYNNEISEKSEIFDDQFSVERPDGSNFTLKIRSTKLEDSAMYFCASRRYEQYFGPGTRLTVT.

V is TRBV7-9 and J is TRBJ2-2; D is unresolved. Looked up from germline, CDR1 is SEHNR and CDR2 is FQNEAQ (reference sequence). CDR3 length equals 18 residues. Trimming pared 5 bases from V and 0 bases from J, leaving 19 bases between. The CDR3 loop reads CASSPHTSDLANTGELFF. The CDR3 DNA reads TGTGCCAGCAGCCCGCACACCAGTGACTTAGCGAACACCGGGGAGCTGTTTTTT.

V is TRBV28 and J is TRBJ2-7; 10 nucleotides match TRBD1. The germline V gene encodes CDR1 MDHEN and CDR2 SYDVKM. Trimming at V came to 0 bases and at J to 4 bases, leaving 3 bases not matched to a gene. This CDR3 is built from 15 residues. The CDR3 loop is CASSLWTGGGYEQYF. CDR3 sequence (DNA): TGTGCCAGCAGTTTATGGACAGGGGGCGGGTACGAGCAGTACTTC.

The rearrangement joins TRBV15 to TRBJ1-5; no definite D call. The CDR3 contains 14 residues. Trimming stripped 1 base from V and 0 bases from J, with 4 bases between. The germline V gene has CDR1 LNHNV and CDR2 YYDKDF (reference sequence). CDR3 amino acids: CATSRGGSNQPQHF. The DNA for the CDR3 is TGTGCCACCAGCAGAGGCGGTAGCAATCAGCCCCAGCATTTT.

The chain recombines TRBV5-6 with TRBJ2-7, with 11 bases lining up with TRBD1. The V segment lost 4 bases and the J segment 5 bases; nucleotides outside the gene matches: 8. Germline CDR1 reads SGHDT; CDR2 reads YYEEEE. The CDR3 is made up of 15 amino acids. CDR3 sequence: CASSLRGQGAHEQYF. For the CDR3, the DNA is TGTGCCAGCAGCCTCCGAGGACAGGGGGCCCACGAGCAGTACTTC. Filled out from reference TRBV5-6 and TRBJ2-7, the complete variable domain reads DAGVTQSPTHLIKTRGQQVTLRCSPKSGHDTVSWYQQALGQGPQFIFQYYEEEERQRGNFPDRFSGHQFPNYSSELNVNALLLGDSALYLCASSLRGQGAHEQYFGPGTRLTVT.

The genes are TRBV28 and TRBJ1-1, with D possibly being TRBD1 (5 bases). Germline lookup yields CDR1 MDHEN and CDR2 SYDVKM. This CDR3 has 11 residues. V was pared by 5 bases and J by 7 bases, with 8 bases between. CDR3 DNA: TGTGCCAGCAGTGGGGCCGGTGAAGCTTTCTTT. Translated, it gives CASSGAGEAFF.

This clone was detected a few times. The genes are TRBV14 and TRBJ1-2, with TRBD1 identical over 10 bases. There are 13 residues in the CDR3. The J segment lost 5 bases and the V segment lost 3 bases, leaving 0 bases of the junction unmatched. CDR1 SGHDN and CDR2 FVKESK come from the germline V gene. This CDR3 is CASSQGQGYGYTF. The CDR3 DNA follows: TGTGCCAGCAGCCAGGGACAGGGGTATGGCTACACCTTC.

This chain joins TRBV9 and TRBJ1-2; the D gene is possibly TRBD1 (5 bases). V was cut by 4 bases and J by 0 bases, with 13 bases left in between. Germline V CDR1 and CDR2: SGDLS, YYNGEE. This CDR3 has 15 residues. CDR3 DNA sequence: TGTGCCAGCAGCCGCGCTCTAGGGGCTAACTATGGCTACACCTTC. Translation: CASSRALGANYGYTF.

The rearrangement uses TRBV5-1 and TRBJ2-7; D is perhaps TRBD1 (6 bases). The CDR3 contains 14 residues. CDR1 and CDR2 (germline): SGHRS, YFSETQ. The V gene lost 0 bases and the J gene lost 2 bases, with 9 bases spanning the gap. This CDR3 is CASSLVQGPYEQYF. In DNA, the CDR3 is TGCGCCAGCAGCTTGGTACAGGGTCCCTACGAGCAGTACTTC.

This clone was counted a single time. Additional DNA sequences in this sample encode the identical CDR3. The rearrangement joins TRBV18 to TRBJ1-3; 7 positions match TRBD1. Germline V CDR1 and CDR2: KGHSH, LQKENI. The CDR3 is 16 amino acids. Germline trimming cut 3 bases from V and 0 bases from J; bases unmatched to any gene: 5. Written as DNA, the CDR3 is TGTGCCAGCTCACCCCGACAGGGCAGCTCTGGAAACACCATATATTTT. This encodes CASSPRQGSSGNTIYF.

The sample holds a few counts of this clone. The V call is TRBV4-1, the J call TRBJ2-7, with 9 bases lining up with TRBD1. J lost 5 bases, V lost 3 bases, and 11 bases had no gene match. This CDR3 has 16 residues. From germline, CDR1 is MGHRA and CDR2 YSYEKL. CDR3: CASSHHRSGQGDEQYF. CDR3 DNA: TGCGCCAGCAGCCACCACCGCTCGGGACAGGGCGACGAGCAGTACTTC.

V is TRBV29-1 and J is TRBJ1-3, with TRBD1 matching 7 bases. Looked up from germline, CDR1 is SQVTM and CDR2 is ANQGSEA. Trimming cost V 6 bases and J 7 bases; bases outside gene matches: 9. The CDR3 sequence is 13 residues long. CDR3 bases: TGCAGCGTCGAACAGGGGATTGGGAACACCATATATTTT. Its protein is CSVEQGIGNTIYF.

The J gene is TRBJ1-2, the V gene TRBV27, with D maybe TRBD1 (5 bases). Germline V lookup: CDR1 MNHEY, CDR2 SMNVEV (reference sequence). This CDR3 contains 12 residues. Trimming removed 11 bases from V and 2 bases from J, with 12 bases in between. Here the CDR3 reads CAAGRVNYGYTF. The CDR3 DNA follows: TGTGCCGCAGGCAGGGTGAACTATGGCTACACCTTC.

The chain joins TRBV12-3 or TRBV12-4 to TRBJ1-4, with D possibly TRBD1 on 5 matching bases. The V gene lost 6 bases and the J gene lost 6 bases, with 11 bases spanning the gap. CDR3 size: 13 residues. The CDR3 DNA reads as TGTGCCAGCAGGGCCGGGACTGATGAAAAACTGTTTTTT. It codes for CASRAGTDEKLFF.